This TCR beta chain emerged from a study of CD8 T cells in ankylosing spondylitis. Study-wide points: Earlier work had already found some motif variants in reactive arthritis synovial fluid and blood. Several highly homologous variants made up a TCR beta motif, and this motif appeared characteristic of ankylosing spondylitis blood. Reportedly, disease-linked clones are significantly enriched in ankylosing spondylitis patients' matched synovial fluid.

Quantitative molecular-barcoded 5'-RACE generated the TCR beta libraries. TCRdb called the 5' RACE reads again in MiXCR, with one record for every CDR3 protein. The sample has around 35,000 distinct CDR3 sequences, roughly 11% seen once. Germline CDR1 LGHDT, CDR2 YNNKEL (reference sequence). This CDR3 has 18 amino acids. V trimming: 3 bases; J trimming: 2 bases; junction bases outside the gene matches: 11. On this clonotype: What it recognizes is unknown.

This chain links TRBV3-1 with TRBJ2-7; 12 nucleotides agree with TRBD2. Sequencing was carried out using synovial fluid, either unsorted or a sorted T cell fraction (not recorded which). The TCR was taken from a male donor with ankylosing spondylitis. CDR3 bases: TGTGCCAGCAGCCAGGGGTCCGGGACTAGCGGGTTGACCTACGAGCAGTACTTC. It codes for CASSQGSGTSGLTYEQYF.